This T cell receptor beta chain was found in a study of T cells after yellow fever vaccination. One entry per CDR3 protein, called by TCRdb with MiXCR from the 5' RACE reads. The top ten hold less than 3.5% of the sample, which has hundreds of thousands of distinct CDR3 sequences, about 5% seen once. This clonotype was picked up many times. Its target is unknown. General study results and limits: Of the clonotypes, a small share occurred in both CD4 and CD8 compartments. Peaking on day 5 versus 15, the secondary response was faster but weaker.

This CDR3 contains 16 residues. V shed 0 bases, J shed 7 bases, and the junction held 7 bases outside the gene matches. Germline values: CDR1 LGHNA, CDR2 YNFKEQ. This sequence originates from a man in his late teens or twenties who received the YFV17D yellow fever vaccine. This chain connects TRBV4-2 to TRBJ2-3, with 10 nucleotides matching TRBD2. This specimen was CD4+ T cells sorted from PBMCs, taken on the day of the yellow fever booster vaccination. The CDR3 loop reads CASSQDVTSGSHTQYF. CDR3 nucleotide sequence: TGTGCCAGCAGCCAAGACGTGACTAGCGGGTCCCATACGCAGTATTTT.